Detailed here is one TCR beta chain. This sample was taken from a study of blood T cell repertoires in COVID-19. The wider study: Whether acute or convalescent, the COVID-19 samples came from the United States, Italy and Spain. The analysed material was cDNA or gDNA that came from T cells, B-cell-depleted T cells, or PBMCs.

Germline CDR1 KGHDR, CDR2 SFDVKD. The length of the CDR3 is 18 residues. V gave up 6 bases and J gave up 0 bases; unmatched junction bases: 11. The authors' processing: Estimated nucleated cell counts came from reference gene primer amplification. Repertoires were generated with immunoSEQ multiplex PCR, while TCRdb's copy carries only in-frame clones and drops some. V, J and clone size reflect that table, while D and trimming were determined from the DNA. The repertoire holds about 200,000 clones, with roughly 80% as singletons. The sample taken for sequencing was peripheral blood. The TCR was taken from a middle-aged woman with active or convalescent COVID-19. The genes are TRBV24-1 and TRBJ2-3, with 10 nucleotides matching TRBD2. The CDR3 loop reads CATSWSSGGLVSTDTQYF. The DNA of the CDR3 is TGTGCCACCAGTTGGTCTAGCGGGGGACTTGTTAGCACAGATACGCAGTATTTT.